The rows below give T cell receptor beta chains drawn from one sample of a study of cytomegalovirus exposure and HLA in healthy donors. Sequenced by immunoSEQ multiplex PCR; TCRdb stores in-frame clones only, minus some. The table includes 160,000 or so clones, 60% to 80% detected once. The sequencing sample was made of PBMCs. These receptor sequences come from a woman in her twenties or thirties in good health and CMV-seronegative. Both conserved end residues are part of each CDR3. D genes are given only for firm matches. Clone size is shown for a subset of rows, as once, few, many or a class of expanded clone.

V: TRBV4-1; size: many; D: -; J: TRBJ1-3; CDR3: CASSQDLNSGNTIYF; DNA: TGCGCCAGCAGCCAAGATCTGAACAGCGGAAACACCATATATTTT
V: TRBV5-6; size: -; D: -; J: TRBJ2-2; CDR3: CASTVRASGYTGELFF; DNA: TGTGCCAGCACCGTACGCGCCAGCGGGTACACCGGGGAGCTGTTTTTT
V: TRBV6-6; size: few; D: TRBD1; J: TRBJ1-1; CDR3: CASRVRTGPTEAFF; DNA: TGTGCCAGCAGGGTCCGGACAGGGCCCACTGAAGCTTTCTTT
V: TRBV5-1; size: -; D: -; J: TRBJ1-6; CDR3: CASSLAGQGGRSPLHF; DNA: TGCGCCAGCAGCTTGGCCGGCCAGGGCGGTCGTTCACCCCTCCACTTT
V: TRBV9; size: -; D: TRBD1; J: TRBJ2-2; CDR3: CASSVASVNRGNTGELFF; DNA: TGTGCCAGCAGCGTAGCCAGCGTTAACAGGGGGAACACCGGGGAGCTGTTTTTT
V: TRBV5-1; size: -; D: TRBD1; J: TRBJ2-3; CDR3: CASSLTPGTGILDTQYF; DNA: TGCGCCAGCAGCCTAACCCCCGGGACAGGGATATTGGATACGCAGTATTTT
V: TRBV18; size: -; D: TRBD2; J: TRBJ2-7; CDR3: CASSRLAGSSYEQYF; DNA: TGTGCCAGCTCACGTCTAGCGGGGAGCTCCTACGAGCAGTACTTC
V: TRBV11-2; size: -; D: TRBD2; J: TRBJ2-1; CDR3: CASSPGTSGGGMGQFF; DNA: TGTGCCAGCAGCCCCGGGACTAGCGGGGGGGGAATGGGGCAGTTCTTC
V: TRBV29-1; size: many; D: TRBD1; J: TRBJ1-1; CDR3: CSFWTGGNTEAFF; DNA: TGCAGCTTTTGGACAGGGGGGAACACTGAAGCTTTCTTT
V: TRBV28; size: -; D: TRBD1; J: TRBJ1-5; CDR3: CASYTGGVNQPQHF; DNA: TGTGCCAGTTATACAGGGGGAGTCAATCAGCCCCAGCATTTT
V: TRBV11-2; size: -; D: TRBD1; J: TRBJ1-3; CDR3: CASSRQGGSGNTIYF; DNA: TGTGCCAGCAGCCGACAGGGGGGATCTGGAAACACCATATATTTT
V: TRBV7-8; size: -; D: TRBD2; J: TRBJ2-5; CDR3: CASNNRWGGQETQYF; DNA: TGTGCCAGCAACAACCGTTGGGGGGGCCAAGAGACCCAGTACTTC
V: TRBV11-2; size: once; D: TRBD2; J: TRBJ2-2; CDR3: CASSLRTSSNTGELFF; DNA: TGTGCCAGCAGCTTGCGGACTAGCTCGAACACCGGGGAGCTGTTTTTT
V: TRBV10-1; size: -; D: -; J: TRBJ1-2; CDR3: CASSESGGGEAGYTF; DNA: TGCGCCAGCAGTGAGTCAGGGGGGGGCGAGGCTGGCTACACCTTC
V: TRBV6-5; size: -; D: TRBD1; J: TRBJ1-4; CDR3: CASSGGQGDEKLFF; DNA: TGTGCCAGCAGTGGGGGACAGGGTGATGAAAAACTGTTTTTT
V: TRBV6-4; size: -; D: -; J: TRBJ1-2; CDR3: CASYPRDNYGYTF; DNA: TGTGCCAGCTACCCCAGGGATAACTATGGCTACACCTTC
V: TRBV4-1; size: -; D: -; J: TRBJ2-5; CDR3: CASSQGIWALQETQYF; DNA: TGCGCCAGCAGCCAAGGAATTTGGGCCCTCCAAGAGACCCAGTACTTC
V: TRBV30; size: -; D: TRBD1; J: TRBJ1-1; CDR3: CAWSIPGQMNTEAFF; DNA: TGTGCCTGGAGTATCCCGGGACAGATGAACACTGAAGCTTTCTTT
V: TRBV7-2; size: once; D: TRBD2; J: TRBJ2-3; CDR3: CASSFLRGGTDTQYF; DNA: TGTGCCAGCAGCTTCCTGCGGGGGGGCACAGATACGCAGTATTTT
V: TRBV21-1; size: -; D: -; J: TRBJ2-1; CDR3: CASSKGDSYNEQFF; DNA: TGTGCCAGCAGCAAAGGGGACAGTTACAATGAGCAGTTCTTC
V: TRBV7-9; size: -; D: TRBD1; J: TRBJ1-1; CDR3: CASSFTIGSGTESFF; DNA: TGTGCCAGCAGCTTCACGATCGGTTCCGGGACAGAATCTTTCTTT
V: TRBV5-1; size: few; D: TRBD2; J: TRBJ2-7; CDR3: CASSLATSGGVYEQYF; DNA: TGCGCCAGCAGCTTGGCGACTAGCGGGGGTGTTTACGAGCAGTACTTC
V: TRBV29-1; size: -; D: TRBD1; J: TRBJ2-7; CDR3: CSVAPGQGYEQYF; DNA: TGCAGCGTTGCTCCCGGACAGGGCTACGAGCAGTACTTC
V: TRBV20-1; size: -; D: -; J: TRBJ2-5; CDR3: CSAAGETQYF; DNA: TGCAGTGCTGCGGGCGAGACCCAGTACTTC
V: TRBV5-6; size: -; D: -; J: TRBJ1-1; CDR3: CASSLIPAGTEAFF; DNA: TGTGCCAGCAGCTTGATCCCCGCGGGCACTGAAGCTTTCTTT
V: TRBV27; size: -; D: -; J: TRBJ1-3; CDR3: CASRPDYGGNTIYF; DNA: TGTGCCAGCAGGCCCGACTACGGCGGAAACACCATATATTTT
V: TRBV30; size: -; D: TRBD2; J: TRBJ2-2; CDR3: CAWSTGGGRELFF; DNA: TGTGCCTGGAGTACCGGGGGGGGAAGGGAGCTGTTTTTT
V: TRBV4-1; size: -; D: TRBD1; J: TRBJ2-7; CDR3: CASSPRTGGGYEQYF; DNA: TGCGCCAGCAGCCCGCGGACAGGGGGAGGTTACGAGCAGTACTTC
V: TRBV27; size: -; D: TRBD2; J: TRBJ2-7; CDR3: CASRSLAGGSYEQYF; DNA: TGTGCCAGCAGGTCACTAGCGGGGGGCTCCTACGAGCAGTACTTC